Each of the 27 T cell receptor beta chains below was sequenced from the same sample in a study of blood T cell repertoires in COVID-19 (dated by TCRdb to between 2020 and 2021). The library was built by means of the immunoSEQ multiplex PCR assay. As stored in TCRdb, this immuneACCESS dataset retains in-frame rearrangements with V and J assigned. A fraction of the clones does not appear; measured against another copy, unresolved V genes explain less than half of the discrepancy, and the remainder lacks a known reason. The sample contains 340,000 or so clones, around 82% of them found a single time. The ten most abundant clones make up 2.5% to 3.5% of the sample. What was sequenced was peripheral blood. These receptors were collected from a man aged 30-40 years with active or convalescent COVID-19.

This chain uses TRBV7-8 with TRBJ2-1, with 7 bases fitting TRBD2. Trimming took 5 bases from V and 4 from J; bases not matched to a gene: 11. The germline gives CDR1 SGHVS, CDR2 FQNEAQ. The CDR3 length is 16 residues. CDR3 bases: TGTGCCAGCAGCCCGCGAGGGGAGGGAGGTTACAATGAGCAGTTCTTC. Translating it yields CASSPRGEGGYNEQFF.

The chain employs TRBV11-2 and TRBJ2-3; D may be TRBD2 (7 bases). Trimming cost V 3 bases and J 2 bases, with 15 bases left between them. This CDR3 contains 16 residues. Germline-derived CDR1 and CDR2 are SGHAT and FQNNGV. In DNA, the CDR3 is TGTGCCAGCAGCTTGGGGCGGGGGCCTAACACAGATACGCAGTATTTT. This encodes CASSLGRGPNTDTQYF. The full variable domain, with the rest looked up from reference TRBV11-2 and TRBJ2-3, is EAGVAQSPRYKIIEKRQSVAFWCNPISGHATLYWYQQILGQGPKLLIQFQNNGVVDDSQLPKDRFSAERLKGVDSTLKIQPAKLEDSAVYLCASSLGRGPNTDTQYFGPGTRLTVL.

The rearrangement links TRBV9 to TRBJ1-2; D ambiguous. CDR3 length: 14 amino acids. Germline CDR1 and CDR2: SGDLS and YYNGEE. Trimming took off 3 bases at V and 1 base at J, with 10 bases between the two ends. The CDR3, as DNA: TGTGCCAGCAGCGGTTTACTTCATAACTATGGCTACACCTTC. Protein product: CASSGLLHNYGYTF.

The gene calls are TRBV24-1 and TRBJ2-5; 7 positions agree with TRBD1. CDR3 length equals 13 residues. V shed 4 bases, J shed 4 bases, and the junction held 2 bases outside the gene matches. From germline, CDR1 is KGHDR and CDR2 SFDVKD. The CDR3 loop reads CATSDYRGETQYF. The DNA of the CDR3 is TGTGCCACCAGTGACTACAGGGGAGAGACCCAGTACTTC.

This clone was recorded a few times. The chain employs TRBV29-1 and TRBJ2-1, with 12 bases matching TRBD2. This CDR3 contains 15 residues. J was trimmed by 6 bases and V by 7 bases; bases with no gene match: 10. Germline loops: CDR1 SQVTM, CDR2 ANQGSEA. The CDR3 bases are TGCAGCGCCCAAGCGCTAGCGGGGGGGCCCAATGAGCAGTTCTTC. Its protein is CSAQALAGGPNEQFF.

CDR3 sequence: CASSIGVRDNSGNTIYF. Written as DNA, the CDR3 is TGTGCCAGTAGTATTGGGGTCCGGGACAACTCTGGAAACACCATATATTTT. V gene TRBV19 combines with J gene TRBJ1-3; weak D call: TRBD1 (6 bases). Trimming stripped 3 bases from V and 0 bases from J, with 15 bases between. The CDR3 totals 17 residues. Germline CDR1 LNHDA, CDR2 SQIVND (reference sequence).

To note about this clone: Other DNA variants within this sample encode the same CDR3. J is TRBJ2-7 and V is TRBV12-3 or TRBV12-4, with D possibly being TRBD2 (6 bases). The CDR3 is 11 residues long. Trimming left V 5 bases short and J 6 bases short, with 8 bases between. As DNA, the CDR3 is TGTGCCAGCAGTCTGGGAGGCGAGCAGTACTTC. It codes for CASSLGGEQYF.

This clone was seen only once. The gene calls are TRBV28 and TRBJ1-4; possibly TRBD1 for D (5 bases). This CDR3 has 14 residues. Per germline, CDR1 MDHEN and CDR2 SYDVKM. Trimming took 6 bases from V and 7 from J, leaving 15 bases between them. The CDR3: CASRRGGYGEKLFF. The CDR3 DNA sequence: TGTGCCAGCAGACGGGGGGGTTACGGTGAAAAACTGTTTTTT. The variable domain in full, with the rest retrieved from reference TRBV28 and TRBJ1-4, is DVKVTQSSRYLVKRTGEKVFLECVQDMDHENMFWYRQDPGLGLRLIYFSYDVKMKEKGDIPEGYSVSREKKERFSLILESASTNQTSMYLCASRRGGYGEKLFFGSGTQLSVL.

The chain has TRBV5-6 and TRBJ2-4, with D hard to call. Germline V gives CDR1 SGHDT, CDR2 YYEEEE. The V and J ends lost 0 bases and 5 bases respectively, with 6 bases between them. The CDR3 loop spans 13 amino acids. DNA for the CDR3: TGTGCCAGCAGCTTGGCAGTGGAAAACATTCAGTACTTC. Residues: CASSLAVENIQYF.

The rearrangement links TRBV18 to TRBJ1-5; D ambiguous. The V gene lost 0 bases and the J gene lost 8 bases, with 17 bases spanning the gap. The CDR3 contains 16 residues. Germline-derived CDR1 and CDR2 are KGHSH and LQKENI. CDR3 DNA sequence: TGTGCCAGCTCACCACCGATTCCCCCCCCCGGGGAGCCCCAGCATTTT. This sequence encodes CASSPPIPPPGEPQHF. Using reference TRBV18 and TRBJ1-5 for the parts outside the CDR3, the full variable domain is NAGVMQNPRHLVRRRGQEARLRCSPMKGHSHVYWYRQLPEEGLKFMVYLQKENIIDESGMPKERFSAEFPKEGPSILRIQQVVRGDSAAYFCASSPPIPPPGEPQHFGDGTRLSIL.

This clone was observed a single time. V is TRBV4-3 and J is TRBJ2-1, with 10 nucleotides matching TRBD1. This CDR3 contains 16 residues. V lost 2 bases to trimming and J lost 3 bases; unmatched junction nucleotides: 4. Germline values: CDR1 LGHNA, CDR2 YSLEER. CDR3 loop: CASSQSRTGGYNEQFF. CDR3 sequence (DNA): TGCGCCAGCAGCCAATCGAGGACAGGGGGCTACAATGAGCAGTTCTTC.

Here the CDR3 reads CASSSEGQRGTGELFF. The CDR3 DNA sequence: TGTGCCAGCAGCTCTGAGGGACAGCGAGGCACCGGGGAGCTGTTTTTT. V usage is TRBV11-3 and J usage is TRBJ2-2; 7 positions agree with TRBD1. CDR1 is SGHNT, CDR2 YENEEA, per germline. With V trimmed by 4 bases and J by 4 bases, 9 bases remained unmatched. This CDR3 has 16 residues.

The chain combines TRBV4-3 with TRBJ1-2; TRBD1 agrees at 7 bases. Germline trimming cut 0 bases from V and 13 bases from J; bases unmatched to any gene: 5. CDR1 is LGHNA, CDR2 YSLEER, per germline. The CDR3 has 12 amino acids. CDR3: CASSQDRGVRTF. DNA of the CDR3: TGCGCCAGCAGCCAAGACAGGGGGGTGCGCACCTTC.

Only one count was recorded for this clone. V is TRBV27 and J is TRBJ2-5, with 11 bases identical to TRBD2. The germline V gene encodes CDR1 MNHEY and CDR2 SMNVEV (reference sequence). The CDR3 is 16 amino acids. J gave up 5 bases and V 6 bases, and 11 bases lay outside the gene matches. CDR3 amino acids: CASRNSGGARWETQYF. CDR3 nucleotide sequence: TGTGCCAGCAGAAATAGCGGGGGGGCTCGGTGGGAGACCCAGTACTTC.

This rearrangement joins TRBV6-6 to TRBJ1-1; no reliable D call. CDR3 length: 12 residues. From germline, CDR1 is MNHNY and CDR2 SVGAGI (reference sequence). Trimming left V 2 bases short and J 8 bases short, with 9 bases between. CDR3 in DNA: TGTGCCAGCAGTTACGACGGCGGGGAAGCTTTCTTT. Its protein product is CASSYDGGEAFF.

This clone was recorded once. This chain uses TRBV7-9 with TRBJ1-1; tentatively, D is TRBD1 (5 bases). Germline V gene lookup returns CDR1 SEHNR and CDR2 FQNEAQ (reference sequence). The CDR3 totals 13 residues. Deletions cut 4 bases from V and 7 bases from J, with 13 bases between. CDR3 nucleotides: TGTGCCAGCAGCTGGGGCCAAGACGGTGAAGCTTTCTTT. Its protein product is CASSWGQDGEAFF.

The chain has TRBV27 and TRBJ1-1; D is unresolved. V gave up 8 bases and J gave up 4 bases, with 14 bases separating them. This CDR3 comprises 13 residues. The V gene's germline CDR1 is MNHEY and CDR2 SMNVEV (reference sequence). The CDR3 DNA is TGTGCCAGCCGCCAGGTTGAAGGCACTGAAGCTTTCTTT. This encodes CASRQVEGTEAFF.

The rearrangement joins TRBV18 to TRBJ2-1; 9 bases match TRBD1. Germline CDR1 is KGHSH and CDR2 is LQKENI. The CDR3 is 16 amino acids. The ends lost 0 bases at V and 2 bases at J; junction bases unmatched: 2. The CDR3 region is CASSPPGQGPYNEQFF. CDR3 DNA: TGTGCCAGCTCACCACCGGGACAGGGCCCCTACAATGAGCAGTTCTTC.

The CDR3 reads CATSDLHSGGSDTQYF. The DNA for the CDR3 is TGTGCCACCAGTGATTTGCATTCGGGGGGGTCAGATACGCAGTATTTT. The rearrangement uses TRBV24-1 and TRBJ2-3; TRBD2 matches 8 bases. The CDR3 extends over 16 amino acids. The ends lost 0 bases at V and 4 bases at J; junction bases unmatched: 5. The germline gives CDR1 KGHDR, CDR2 SFDVKD.

This clone appeared many times. The chain carries TRBV2 and TRBJ2-2; no clear D gene. CDR1 is SNHLY and CDR2 is FYNNEI in the germline V gene. The CDR3 has 13 amino acids. The V end lost 9 bases, the J end lost 2 bases, and 10 bases lay between the germline ends. CDR3 residues: CASQGGNTGELFF. The CDR3 DNA is TGTGCCAGTCAAGGCGGTAACACCGGGGAGCTGTTTTTT.

This chain links TRBV10-3 with TRBJ1-4; the D gene is possibly TRBD1 (6 bases). CDR1 and CDR2 (germline): ENHRY, SYGVKD. Trimming stripped 2 bases from V and 0 bases from J, with 7 bases between. The CDR3 contains 15 residues. Here the CDR3 reads CAISERGTTNEKLFF. CDR3 nucleotides: TGTGCCATCAGTGAGAGGGGGACAACTAATGAAAAACTGTTTTTT.

This chain joins TRBV19 and TRBJ1-5; D is unresolved. The CDR3 has 15 residues. With 1 base removed from V and 4 bases from J, the gap between germline ends came to 11 bases. Per germline, CDR1 LNHDA and CDR2 SQIVND (reference sequence). CDR3 sequence: CASSIVRQSNQPQHF. In nucleotides, the CDR3 is TGTGCCAGTAGTATAGTGCGGCAGTCAAATCAGCCCCAGCATTTT. The complete variable domain, with remaining parts taken from reference TRBV19 and TRBJ1-5, reads DGGITQSPKYLFRKEGQNVTLSCEQNLNHDAMYWYRQDPGQGLRLIYYSQIVNDFQKGDIAEGYSVSREKKESFPLTVTSAQKNPTAFYLCASSIVRQSNQPQHFGDGTRLSIL.

This clone was seen just once. This rearrangement joins TRBV7-6 to TRBJ2-5; 8 nucleotides agree with TRBD2. This CDR3 region has 18 residues. V trimming: 1 base; J trimming: 7 bases; junction bases outside the gene matches: 17. The germline V gene encodes CDR1 SGHVS and CDR2 FNYEAQ. CDR3 sequence: CASSLVRLAGYHPRTQYF. The CDR3 DNA reads TGTGCCAGCAGCTTAGTTAGGCTAGCGGGCTACCATCCACGGACCCAGTACTTC.

The chain combines TRBV19 with TRBJ1-4, with D unresolved. The CDR3 totals 13 residues. CDR1 and CDR2 (germline): LNHDA, SQIVND (reference sequence). Trimming pared 4 bases from V and 8 bases from J, leaving 11 bases between. CDR3 DNA: TGTGCCAGTAGTACCAACGGGGTCGAAAAACTGTTTTTT. The encoded protein is CASSTNGVEKLFF. The full variable domain, with the rest looked up from reference TRBV19 and TRBJ1-4, is DGGITQSPKYLFRKEGQNVTLSCEQNLNHDAMYWYRQDPGQGLRLIYYSQIVNDFQKGDIAEGYSVSREKKESFPLTVTSAQKNPTAFYLCASSTNGVEKLFFGSGTQLSVL.

The V call is TRBV11-3, the J call TRBJ2-7; a possible D gene is TRBD2 (5 bases). The CDR3 contains 16 residues. Germline V lookup: CDR1 SGHNT, CDR2 YENEEA. V gave up 5 bases and J gave up 3 bases, with 20 bases separating them. CDR3 loop: CASSPLVTRRIYEQYF. The DNA for the CDR3 is TGTGCCAGCAGCCCCCTCGTCACCCGGAGGATCTACGAGCAGTACTTC.

The chain employs TRBV6-5 and TRBJ1-3; weak D call: TRBD1 (6 bases). Deletions cut 8 bases from V and 4 bases from J, with 18 bases between. The CDR3 is made up of 15 amino acids. Germline CDR1 reads MNHEY; CDR2 reads SVGAGI. The DNA for the CDR3 is TGTGCCAGCGCCTCCGGGACAAAAAAGGGAAACACCATATATTTT. It specifies CASASGTKKGNTIYF.

The V gene is TRBV18, the J gene TRBJ2-5; 7 nucleotides match TRBD1. From germline, CDR1 is KGHSH and CDR2 LQKENI. Unmatched junction bases numbered 6, after V lost 0 bases and J lost 5 bases. The CDR3 is 15 amino acids. As DNA, the CDR3 is TGTGCCAGCTCACCACCCACAGGGGTGTTGGAGACCCAGTACTTC. This sequence encodes CASSPPTGVLETQYF.